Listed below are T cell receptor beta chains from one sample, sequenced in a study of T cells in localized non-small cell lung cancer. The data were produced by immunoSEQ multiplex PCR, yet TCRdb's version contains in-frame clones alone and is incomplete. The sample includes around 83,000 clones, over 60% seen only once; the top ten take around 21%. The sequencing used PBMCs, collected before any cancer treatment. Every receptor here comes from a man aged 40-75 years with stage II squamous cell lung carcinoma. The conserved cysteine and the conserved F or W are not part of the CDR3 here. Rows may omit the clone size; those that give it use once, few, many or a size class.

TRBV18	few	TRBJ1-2	ASSPIYGYT
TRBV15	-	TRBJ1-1	ATSRGYDRTF
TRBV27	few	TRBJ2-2	ASSRRAVTGELF
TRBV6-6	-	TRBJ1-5	ASSYILNQPQH
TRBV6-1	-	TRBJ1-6	ASCDTNDSPLH
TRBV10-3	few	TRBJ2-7	AISGGLRDEQY
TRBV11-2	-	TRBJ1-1	ASSLAGFNTEAF
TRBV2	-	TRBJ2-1	ASSELVGEEYNEQF
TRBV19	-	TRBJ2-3	ASSSLAGGTDTQY
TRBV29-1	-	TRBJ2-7	SVEIGLGLYEQY
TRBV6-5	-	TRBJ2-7	ASTTGGGGPYEQY
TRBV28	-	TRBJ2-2	ASSSGTTNTGELF
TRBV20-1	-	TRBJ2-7	SAKTTEQY
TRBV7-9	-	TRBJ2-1	ASSLASLAGPYNEQF
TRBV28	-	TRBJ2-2	ASSFPGQVFIGELF
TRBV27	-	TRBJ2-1	ASRTGQGPYNEQF
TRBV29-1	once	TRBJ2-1	SGAGQGYNEQF
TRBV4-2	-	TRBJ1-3	ASSQDPDSGNTIY
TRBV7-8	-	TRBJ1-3	ASSLVSRNTIY
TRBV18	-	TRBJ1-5	ASSSGQGSQPQH
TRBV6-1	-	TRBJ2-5	ASSRDRGETQY
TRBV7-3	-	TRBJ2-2	ASSLWQGITGELF
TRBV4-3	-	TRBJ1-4	ASSQDQSNEKLF
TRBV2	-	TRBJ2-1	ASRGGDLKNNEQF
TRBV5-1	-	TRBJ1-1	ASSADRVGDTEAF
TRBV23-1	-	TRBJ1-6	ASSLTGQGSSPLH
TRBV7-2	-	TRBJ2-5	ASSRTSTMETQY
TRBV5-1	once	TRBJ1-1	ASSLDVRASQAF
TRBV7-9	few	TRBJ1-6	ASSQEGTGAPLH
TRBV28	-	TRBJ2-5	ASSTDGETLQETQY
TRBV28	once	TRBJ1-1	ASSLTGRTTEAF